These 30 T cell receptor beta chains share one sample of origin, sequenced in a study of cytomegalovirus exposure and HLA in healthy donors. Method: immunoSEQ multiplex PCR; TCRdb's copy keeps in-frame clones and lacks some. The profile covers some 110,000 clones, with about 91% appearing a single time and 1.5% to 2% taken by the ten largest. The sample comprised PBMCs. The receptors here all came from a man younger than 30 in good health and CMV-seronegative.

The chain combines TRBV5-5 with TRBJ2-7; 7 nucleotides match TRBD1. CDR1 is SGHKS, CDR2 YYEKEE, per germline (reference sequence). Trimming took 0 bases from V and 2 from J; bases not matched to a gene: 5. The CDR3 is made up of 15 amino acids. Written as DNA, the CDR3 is TGTGCCAGCAGCTTGGAAGTAGGGGGCGCCTACGAGCAGTACTTC. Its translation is CASSLEVGGAYEQYF.

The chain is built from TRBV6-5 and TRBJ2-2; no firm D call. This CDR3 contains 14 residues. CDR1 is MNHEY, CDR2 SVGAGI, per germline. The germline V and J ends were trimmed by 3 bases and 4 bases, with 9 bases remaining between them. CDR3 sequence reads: CASSYSRSTGELFF. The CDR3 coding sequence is TGTGCCAGCAGTTATTCTCGGAGCACCGGGGAGCTGTTTTTT.

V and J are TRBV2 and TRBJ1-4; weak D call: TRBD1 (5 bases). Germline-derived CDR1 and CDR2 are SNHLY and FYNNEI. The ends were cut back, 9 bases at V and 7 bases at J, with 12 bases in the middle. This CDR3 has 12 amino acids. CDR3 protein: CARGGTGEKLFF. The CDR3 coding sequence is TGTGCCAGGGGAGGGACTGGTGAAAAACTGTTTTTT.

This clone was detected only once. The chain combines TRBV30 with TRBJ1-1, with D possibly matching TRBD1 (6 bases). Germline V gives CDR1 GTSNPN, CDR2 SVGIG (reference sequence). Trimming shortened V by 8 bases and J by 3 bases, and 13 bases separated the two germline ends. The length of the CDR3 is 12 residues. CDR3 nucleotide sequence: TGTGCCAGAAACAGGGTTGACACTGAAGCTTTCTTT. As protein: CARNRVDTEAFF.

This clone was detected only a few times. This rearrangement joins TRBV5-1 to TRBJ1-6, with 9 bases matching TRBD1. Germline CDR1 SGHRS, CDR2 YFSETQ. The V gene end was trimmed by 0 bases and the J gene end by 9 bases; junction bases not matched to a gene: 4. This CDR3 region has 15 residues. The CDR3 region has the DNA TGCGCCAGCAGCTTGGCCGGGACAGGGACTTCACCCCTCCACTTT. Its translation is CASSLAGTGTSPLHF.

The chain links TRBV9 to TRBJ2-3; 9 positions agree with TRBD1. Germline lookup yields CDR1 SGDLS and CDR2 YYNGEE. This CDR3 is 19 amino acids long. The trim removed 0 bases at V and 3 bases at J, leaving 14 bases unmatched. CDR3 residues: CASSVDESPGDRVTDTQYF. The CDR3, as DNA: TGTGCCAGCAGCGTAGATGAGAGCCCAGGGGACAGGGTAACAGATACGCAGTATTTT.

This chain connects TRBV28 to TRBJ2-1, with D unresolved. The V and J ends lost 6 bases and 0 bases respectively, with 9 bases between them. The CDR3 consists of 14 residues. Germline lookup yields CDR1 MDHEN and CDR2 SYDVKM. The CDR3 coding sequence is TGTGCCAGCAGCAGCCTAGGCTCCTACAATGAGCAGTTCTTC. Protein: CASSSLGSYNEQFF.

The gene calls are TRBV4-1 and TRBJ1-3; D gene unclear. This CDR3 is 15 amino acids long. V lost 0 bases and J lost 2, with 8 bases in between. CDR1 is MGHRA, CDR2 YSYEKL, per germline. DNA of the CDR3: TGCGCCAGCAGCCAAGATATAACAGCTGGAAACACCATATATTTT. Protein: CASSQDITAGNTIYF.

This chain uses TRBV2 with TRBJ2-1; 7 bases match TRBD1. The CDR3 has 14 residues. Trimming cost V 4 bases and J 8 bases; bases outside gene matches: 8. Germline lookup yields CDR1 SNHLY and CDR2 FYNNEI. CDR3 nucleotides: TGTGCCAGCAGTGGACAGGGTTCGGTGGATGAGCAGTTCTTC. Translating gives CASSGQGSVDEQFF.

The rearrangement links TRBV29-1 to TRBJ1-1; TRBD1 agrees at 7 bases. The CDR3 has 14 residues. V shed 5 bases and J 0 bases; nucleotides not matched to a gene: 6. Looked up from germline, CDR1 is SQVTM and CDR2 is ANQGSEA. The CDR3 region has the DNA TGCAGCGTTTCCCGGACAGGACTGAACACTGAAGCTTTCTTT. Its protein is CSVSRTGLNTEAFF.

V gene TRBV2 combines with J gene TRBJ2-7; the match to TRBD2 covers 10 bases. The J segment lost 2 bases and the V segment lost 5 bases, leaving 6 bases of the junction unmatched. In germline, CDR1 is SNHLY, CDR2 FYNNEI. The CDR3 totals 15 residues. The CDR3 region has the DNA TGTGCCAGCAGTAGGACTAGCGGAAACCCCTACGAGCAGTACTTC. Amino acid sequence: CASSRTSGNPYEQYF.

CDR3 DNA sequence: TGTGCCTGGACCTTACAGGGTACGTCGGACACCATATATTTT. Amino acid sequence: CAWTLQGTSDTIYF. The chain carries TRBV30 and TRBJ1-3; D is perhaps TRBD1 (6 bases). The CDR3 loop spans 14 amino acids. From germline, CDR1 is GTSNPN and CDR2 SVGIG (reference sequence). Trimming left V 4 bases short and J 8 bases short, with 18 bases between.

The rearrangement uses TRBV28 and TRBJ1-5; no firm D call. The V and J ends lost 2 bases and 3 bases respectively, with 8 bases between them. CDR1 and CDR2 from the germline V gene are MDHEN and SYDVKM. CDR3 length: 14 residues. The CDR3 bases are TGTGCCAGCAGTTTAGAGGCGACCAATCAGCCCCAGCATTTT. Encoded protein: CASSLEATNQPQHF. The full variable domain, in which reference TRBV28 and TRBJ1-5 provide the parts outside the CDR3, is DVKVTQSSRYLVKRTGEKVFLECVQDMDHENMFWYRQDPGLGLRLIYFSYDVKMKEKGDIPEGYSVSREKKERFSLILESASTNQTSMYLCASSLEATNQPQHFGDGTRLSIL.

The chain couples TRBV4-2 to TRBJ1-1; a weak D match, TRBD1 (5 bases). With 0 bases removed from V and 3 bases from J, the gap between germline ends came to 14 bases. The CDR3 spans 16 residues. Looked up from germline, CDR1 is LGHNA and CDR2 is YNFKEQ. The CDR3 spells CASSQDRVGQDTEAFF. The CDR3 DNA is TGTGCCAGCAGCCAAGACAGGGTGGGGCAGGACACTGAAGCTTTCTTT.

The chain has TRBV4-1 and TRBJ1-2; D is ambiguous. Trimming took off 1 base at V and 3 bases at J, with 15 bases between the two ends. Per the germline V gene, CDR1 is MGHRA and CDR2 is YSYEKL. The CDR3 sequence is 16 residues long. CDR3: CASSQVSNRRHYGYTF. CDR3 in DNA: TGCGCCAGCAGCCAAGTTAGTAACAGAAGACACTATGGCTACACCTTC.

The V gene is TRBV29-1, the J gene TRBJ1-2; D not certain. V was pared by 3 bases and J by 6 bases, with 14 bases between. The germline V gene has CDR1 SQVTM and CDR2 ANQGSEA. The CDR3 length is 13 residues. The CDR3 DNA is TGCAGCGTTGATGTAGGACTTTTAGATGGCTACACCTTC. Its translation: CSVDVGLLDGYTF.

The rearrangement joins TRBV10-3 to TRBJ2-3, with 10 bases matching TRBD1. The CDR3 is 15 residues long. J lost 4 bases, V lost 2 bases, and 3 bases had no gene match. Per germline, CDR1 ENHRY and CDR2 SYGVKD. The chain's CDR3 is CAISEGQGDADTQYF. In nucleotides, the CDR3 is TGTGCCATCAGTGAGGGACAGGGGGACGCAGATACGCAGTATTTT.

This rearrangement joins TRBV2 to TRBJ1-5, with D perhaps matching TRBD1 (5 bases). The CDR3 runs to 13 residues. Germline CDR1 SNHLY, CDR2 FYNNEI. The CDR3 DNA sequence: TGTGCACAAAGCGGGGGTAGCAATCAGCCCCAGCATTTT. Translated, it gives CAQSGGSNQPQHF.

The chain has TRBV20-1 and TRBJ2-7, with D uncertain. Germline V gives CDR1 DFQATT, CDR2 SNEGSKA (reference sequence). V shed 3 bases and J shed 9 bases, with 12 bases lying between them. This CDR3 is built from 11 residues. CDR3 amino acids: CSARQEIRQYF. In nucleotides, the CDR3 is TGCAGTGCTAGGCAAGAGATTCGGCAGTACTTC.

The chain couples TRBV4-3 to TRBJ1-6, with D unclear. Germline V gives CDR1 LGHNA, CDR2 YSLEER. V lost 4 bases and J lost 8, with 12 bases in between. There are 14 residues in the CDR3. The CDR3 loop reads CASSREWGDSPLHF. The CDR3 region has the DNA TGCGCCAGCAGCCGGGAATGGGGAGATTCACCCCTCCACTTT.

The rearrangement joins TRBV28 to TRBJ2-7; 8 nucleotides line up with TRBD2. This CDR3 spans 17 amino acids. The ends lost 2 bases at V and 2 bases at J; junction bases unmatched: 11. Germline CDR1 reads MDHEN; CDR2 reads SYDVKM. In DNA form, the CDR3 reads TGTGCCAGCAGTTTAGGACTAGCTGCCGATGTCACCTACGAGCAGTACTTC. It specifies CASSLGLAADVTYEQYF.

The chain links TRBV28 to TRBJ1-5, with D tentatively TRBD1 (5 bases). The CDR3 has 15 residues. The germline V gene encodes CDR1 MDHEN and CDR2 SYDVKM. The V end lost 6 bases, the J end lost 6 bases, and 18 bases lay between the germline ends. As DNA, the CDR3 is TGTGCCAGCAGGAACTATGGCAGGGAGGGTCAGCCCCAGCATTTT. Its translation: CASRNYGREGQPQHF. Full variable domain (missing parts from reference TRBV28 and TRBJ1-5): DVKVTQSSRYLVKRTGEKVFLECVQDMDHENMFWYRQDPGLGLRLIYFSYDVKMKEKGDIPEGYSVSREKKERFSLILESASTNQTSMYLCASRNYGREGQPQHFGDGTRLSIL.

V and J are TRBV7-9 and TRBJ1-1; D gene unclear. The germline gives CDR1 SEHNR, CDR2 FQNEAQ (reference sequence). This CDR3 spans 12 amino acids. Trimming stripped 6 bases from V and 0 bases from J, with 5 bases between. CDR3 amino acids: CASSNLNTEAFF. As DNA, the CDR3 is TGTGCCAGCAGTAATCTGAACACTGAAGCTTTCTTT.

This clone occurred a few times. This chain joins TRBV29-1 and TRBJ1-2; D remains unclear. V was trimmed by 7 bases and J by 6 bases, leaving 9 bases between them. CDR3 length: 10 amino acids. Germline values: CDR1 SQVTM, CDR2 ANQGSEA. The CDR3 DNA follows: TGCAGCGCCGAGGAGGATGGCTACACCTTC. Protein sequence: CSAEEDGYTF.

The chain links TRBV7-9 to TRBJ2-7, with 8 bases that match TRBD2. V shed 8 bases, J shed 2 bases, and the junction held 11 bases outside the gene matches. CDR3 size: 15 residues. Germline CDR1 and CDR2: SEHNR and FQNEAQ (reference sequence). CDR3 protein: CASAGFERETYEQYF. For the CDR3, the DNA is TGTGCCAGCGCAGGTTTCGAGCGGGAGACCTACGAGCAGTACTTC.

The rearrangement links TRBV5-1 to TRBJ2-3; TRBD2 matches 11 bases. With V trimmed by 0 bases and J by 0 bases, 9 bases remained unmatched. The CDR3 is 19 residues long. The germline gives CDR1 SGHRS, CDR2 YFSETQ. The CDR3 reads CASSLAGLAGLSSTDTQYF. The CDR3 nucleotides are TGCGCCAGCAGCTTGGCCGGACTAGCGGGTCTTTCTAGCACAGATACGCAGTATTTT.

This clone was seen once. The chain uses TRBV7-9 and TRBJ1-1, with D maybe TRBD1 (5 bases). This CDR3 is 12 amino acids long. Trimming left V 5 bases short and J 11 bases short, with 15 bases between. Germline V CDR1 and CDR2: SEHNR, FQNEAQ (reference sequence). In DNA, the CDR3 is TGTGCCAGCAGCCCAGGCGCAGGGTCTGCTTTCTTT. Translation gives CASSPGAGSAFF.

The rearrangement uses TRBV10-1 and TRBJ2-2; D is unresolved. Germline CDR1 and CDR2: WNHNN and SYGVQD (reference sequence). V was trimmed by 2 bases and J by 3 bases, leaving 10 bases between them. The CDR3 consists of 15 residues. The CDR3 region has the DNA TGCGCCAGCAGTGAGACTCAAACCTACACCGGGGAGCTGTTTTTT. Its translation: CASSETQTYTGELFF.

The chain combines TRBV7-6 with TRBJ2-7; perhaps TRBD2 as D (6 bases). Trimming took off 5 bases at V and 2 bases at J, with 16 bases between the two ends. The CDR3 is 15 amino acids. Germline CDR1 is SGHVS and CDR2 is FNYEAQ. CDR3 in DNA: TGTGCCAGCAGCCCAGACGGGAGAGGGGCCTACGAGCAGTACTTC. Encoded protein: CASSPDGRGAYEQYF.

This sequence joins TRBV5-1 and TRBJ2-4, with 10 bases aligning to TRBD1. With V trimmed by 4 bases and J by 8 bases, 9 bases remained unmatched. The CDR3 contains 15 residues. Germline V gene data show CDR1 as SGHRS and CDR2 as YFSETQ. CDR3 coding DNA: TGCGCCAGCAGCCGCGGAGACAGGGGGCGCGACATTCAGTACTTC. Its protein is CASSRGDRGRDIQYF.